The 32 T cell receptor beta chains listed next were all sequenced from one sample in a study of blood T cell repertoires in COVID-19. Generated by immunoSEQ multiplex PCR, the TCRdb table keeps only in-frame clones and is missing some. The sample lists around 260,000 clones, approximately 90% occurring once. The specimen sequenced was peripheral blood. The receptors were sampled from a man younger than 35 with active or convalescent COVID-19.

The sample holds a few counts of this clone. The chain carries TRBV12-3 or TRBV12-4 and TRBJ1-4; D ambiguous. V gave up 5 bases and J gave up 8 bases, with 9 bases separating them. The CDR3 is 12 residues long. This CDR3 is CASSEGGEKLFF. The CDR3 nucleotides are TGTGCCAGCAGTGAGGGAGGGGAAAAACTGTTTTTT.

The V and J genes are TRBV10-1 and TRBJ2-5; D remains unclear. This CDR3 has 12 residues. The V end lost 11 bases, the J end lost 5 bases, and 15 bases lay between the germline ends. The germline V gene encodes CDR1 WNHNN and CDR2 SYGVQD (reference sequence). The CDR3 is CARPPSPETQYF. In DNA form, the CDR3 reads TGCGCCCGACCGCCTAGTCCGGAGACCCAGTACTTC.

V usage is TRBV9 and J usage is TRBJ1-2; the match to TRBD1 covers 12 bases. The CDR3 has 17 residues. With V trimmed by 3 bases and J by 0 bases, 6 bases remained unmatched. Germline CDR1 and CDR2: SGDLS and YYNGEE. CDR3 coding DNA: TGTGCCAGCAGCGGCCAGGGACAGGGGGCCCCTAACTATGGCTACACCTTC. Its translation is CASSGQGQGAPNYGYTF.

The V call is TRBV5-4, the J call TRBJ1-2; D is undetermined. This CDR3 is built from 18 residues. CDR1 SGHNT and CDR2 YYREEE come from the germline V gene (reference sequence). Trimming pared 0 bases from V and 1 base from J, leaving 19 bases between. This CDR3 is CASSLANVFTGFNYGYTF. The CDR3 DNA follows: TGTGCCAGCAGCTTGGCCAACGTCTTTACGGGGTTTAACTATGGCTACACCTTC.

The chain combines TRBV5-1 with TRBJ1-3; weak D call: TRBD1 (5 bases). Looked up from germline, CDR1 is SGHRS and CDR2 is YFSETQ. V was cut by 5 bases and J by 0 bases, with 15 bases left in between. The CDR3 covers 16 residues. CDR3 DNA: TGCGCCAGCAGTTCGGGACTGTTAAACTCTGGAAACACCATATATTTT. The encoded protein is CASSSGLLNSGNTIYF.

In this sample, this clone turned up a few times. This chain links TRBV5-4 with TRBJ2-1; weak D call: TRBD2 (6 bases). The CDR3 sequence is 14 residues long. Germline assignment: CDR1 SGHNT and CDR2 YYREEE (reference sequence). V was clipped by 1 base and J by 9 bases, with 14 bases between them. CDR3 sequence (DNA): TGTGCCAGCAGCTTGTTCGGGGGACTCACTGAGCAGTTCTTC. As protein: CASSLFGGLTEQFF.

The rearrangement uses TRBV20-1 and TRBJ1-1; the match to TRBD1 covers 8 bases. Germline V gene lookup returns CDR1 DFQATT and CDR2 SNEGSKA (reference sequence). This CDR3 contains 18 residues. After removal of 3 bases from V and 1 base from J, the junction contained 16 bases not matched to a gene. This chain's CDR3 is CSASLTIPGGWKNTEAFF. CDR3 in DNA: TGCAGTGCTAGTTTGACGATCCCAGGGGGCTGGAAGAACACTGAAGCTTTCTTT.

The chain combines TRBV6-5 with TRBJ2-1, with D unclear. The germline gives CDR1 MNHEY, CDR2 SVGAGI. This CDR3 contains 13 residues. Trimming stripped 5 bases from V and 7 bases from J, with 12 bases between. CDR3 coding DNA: TGTGCCAGCAGTCCCTCGTTGACAAATGAGCAGTTCTTC. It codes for CASSPSLTNEQFF.

CDR3 DNA sequence: TGCGCCAGCAGTAGTAGGGGAGAAAAACTGTTTTTT. Translation: CASSSRGEKLFF. The chain couples TRBV5-1 to TRBJ1-4; D perhaps matches TRBD1 (5 bases). The V and J ends lost 5 bases and 8 bases respectively, with 10 bases between them. CDR3 length equals 12 residues. The germline V gene has CDR1 SGHRS and CDR2 YFSETQ.

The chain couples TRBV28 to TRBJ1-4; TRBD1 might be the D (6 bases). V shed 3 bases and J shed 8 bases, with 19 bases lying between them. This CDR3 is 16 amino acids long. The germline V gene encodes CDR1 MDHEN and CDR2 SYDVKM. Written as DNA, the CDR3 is TGTGCCAGCAGTTTTATCCGCAGGGGAGATAAAGAAAAACTGTTTTTT. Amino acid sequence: CASSFIRRGDKEKLFF.

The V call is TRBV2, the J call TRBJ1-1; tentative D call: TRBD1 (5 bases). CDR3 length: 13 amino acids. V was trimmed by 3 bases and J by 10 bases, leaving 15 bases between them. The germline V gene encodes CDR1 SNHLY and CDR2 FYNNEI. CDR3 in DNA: TGTGCCAGCAGTGAGGGACGGGGGATGGGAGCTTTCTTT. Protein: CASSEGRGMGAFF.

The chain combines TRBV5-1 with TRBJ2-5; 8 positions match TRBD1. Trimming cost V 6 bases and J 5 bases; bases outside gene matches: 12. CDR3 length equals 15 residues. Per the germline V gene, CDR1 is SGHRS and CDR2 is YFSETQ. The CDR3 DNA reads TGCGCCAGCAAGCTTGGGGTGACAGGGGAGGAGACCCAGTACTTC. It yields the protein CASKLGVTGEETQYF.

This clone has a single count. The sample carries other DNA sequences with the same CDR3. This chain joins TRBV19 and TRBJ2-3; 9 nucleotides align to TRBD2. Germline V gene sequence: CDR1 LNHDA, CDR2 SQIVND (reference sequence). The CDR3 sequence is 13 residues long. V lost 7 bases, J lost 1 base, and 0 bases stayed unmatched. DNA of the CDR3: TGTGCCAGTACTAGCGGGGGCACAGATACGCAGTATTTT. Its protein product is CASTSGGTDTQYF.

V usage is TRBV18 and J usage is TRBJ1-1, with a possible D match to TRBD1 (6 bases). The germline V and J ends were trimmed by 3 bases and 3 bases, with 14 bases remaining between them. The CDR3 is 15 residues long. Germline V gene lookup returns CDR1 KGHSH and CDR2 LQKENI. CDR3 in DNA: TGTGCCAGCTCACCCACAGGGAGCGCGGACACTGAAGCTTTCTTT. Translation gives CASSPTGSADTEAFF.

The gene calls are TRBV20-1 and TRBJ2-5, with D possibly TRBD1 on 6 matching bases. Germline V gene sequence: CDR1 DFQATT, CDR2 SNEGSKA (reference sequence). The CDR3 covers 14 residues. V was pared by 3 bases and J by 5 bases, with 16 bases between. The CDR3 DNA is TGCAGTGCTAGTGCCGGACAGAGAGTGGAGACCCAGTACTTC. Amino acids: CSASAGQRVETQYF.

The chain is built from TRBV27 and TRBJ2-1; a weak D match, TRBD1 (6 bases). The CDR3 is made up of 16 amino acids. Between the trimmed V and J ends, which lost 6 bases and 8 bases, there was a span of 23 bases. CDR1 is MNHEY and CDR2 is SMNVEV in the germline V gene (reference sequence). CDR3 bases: TGTGCCAGCAGAGATCGACCGGGCACAGGGTTCGATGAGCAGTTCTTC. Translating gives CASRDRPGTGFDEQFF.

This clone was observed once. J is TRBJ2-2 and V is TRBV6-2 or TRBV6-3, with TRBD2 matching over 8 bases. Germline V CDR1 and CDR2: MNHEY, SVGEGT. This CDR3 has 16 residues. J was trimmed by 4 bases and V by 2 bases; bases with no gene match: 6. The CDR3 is CASSYVSGGATGELFF. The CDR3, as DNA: TGTGCCAGCAGTTACGTCTCGGGGGGGGCCACCGGGGAGCTGTTTTTT.

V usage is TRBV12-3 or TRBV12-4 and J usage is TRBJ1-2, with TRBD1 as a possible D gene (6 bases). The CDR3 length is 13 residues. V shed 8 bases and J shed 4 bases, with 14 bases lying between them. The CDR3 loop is CASSNWTAYGYTF. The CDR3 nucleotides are TGTGCCAGCTCGAACTGGACAGCCTATGGCTACACCTTC.

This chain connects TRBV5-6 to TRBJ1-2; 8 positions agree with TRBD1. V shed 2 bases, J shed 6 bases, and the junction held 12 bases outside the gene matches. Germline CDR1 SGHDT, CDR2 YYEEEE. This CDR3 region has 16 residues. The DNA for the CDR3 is TGTGCCAGCAGCTTTGTTTCCGGGACAGGAGACGATGGCTACACCTTC. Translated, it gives CASSFVSGTGDDGYTF.

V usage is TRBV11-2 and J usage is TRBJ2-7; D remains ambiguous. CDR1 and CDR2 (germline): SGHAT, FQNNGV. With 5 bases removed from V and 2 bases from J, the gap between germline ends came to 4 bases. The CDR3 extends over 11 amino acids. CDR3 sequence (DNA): TGTGCCAGCAGCACGGCCTACGAGCAGTACTTC. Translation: CASSTAYEQYF.

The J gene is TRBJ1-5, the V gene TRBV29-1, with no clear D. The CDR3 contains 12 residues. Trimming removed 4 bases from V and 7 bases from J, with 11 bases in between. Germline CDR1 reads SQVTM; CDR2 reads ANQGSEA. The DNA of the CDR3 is TGCAGCGTTGGGAGCCGTGGACAGCCCCAGCATTTT. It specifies CSVGSRGQPQHF.

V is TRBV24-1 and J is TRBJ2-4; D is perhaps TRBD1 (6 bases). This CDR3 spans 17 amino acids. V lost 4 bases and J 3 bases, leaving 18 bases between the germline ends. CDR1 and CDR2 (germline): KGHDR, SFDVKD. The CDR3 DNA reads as TGTGCCACCAGTGAAGGGACACTCCGCGCCGACAAAAACATTCAGTACTTC. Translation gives CATSEGTLRADKNIQYF.

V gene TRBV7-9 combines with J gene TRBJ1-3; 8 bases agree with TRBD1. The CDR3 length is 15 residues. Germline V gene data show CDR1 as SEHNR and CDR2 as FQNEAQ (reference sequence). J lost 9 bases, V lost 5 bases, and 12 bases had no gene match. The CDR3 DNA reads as TGTGCCAGCAGCCCCTCGACAGGGGAGGGGGGCACCATATATTTT. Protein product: CASSPSTGEGGTIYF.

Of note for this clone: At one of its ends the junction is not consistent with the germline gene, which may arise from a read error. CDR3 region: CASSFTGTSGAGVF. For the CDR3, the DNA is TGTGCCAGCAGTTTCACCGGGACTAGCGGAGCAGGGGTCTTC. The chain joins TRBV7-9 to TRBJ2-4; 11 bases match TRBD2. The CDR3 extends over 14 amino acids. The V gene's germline CDR1 is SEHNR and CDR2 FQNEAQ (reference sequence).

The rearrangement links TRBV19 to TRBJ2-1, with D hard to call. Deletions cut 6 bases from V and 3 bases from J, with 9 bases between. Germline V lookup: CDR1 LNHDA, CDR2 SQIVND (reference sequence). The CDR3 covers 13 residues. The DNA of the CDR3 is TGTGCCAGTAGCCTAGAATTCTACAATGAGCAGTTCTTC. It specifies CASSLEFYNEQFF.

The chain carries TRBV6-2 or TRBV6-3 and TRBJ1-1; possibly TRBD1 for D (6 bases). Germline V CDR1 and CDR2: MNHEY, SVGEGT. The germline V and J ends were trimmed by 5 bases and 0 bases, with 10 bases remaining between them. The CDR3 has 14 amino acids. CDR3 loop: CASSAQGMNTEAFF. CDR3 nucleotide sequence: TGTGCCAGCAGTGCCCAGGGGATGAACACTGAAGCTTTCTTT.

The CDR3 region has the DNA TGTGCCAGCAGCTCGGACGGGGACACTGAAGCTTTCTTT. Amino acids: CASSSDGDTEAFF. V is TRBV11-2 and J is TRBJ1-1; D unresolved. V was trimmed by 4 bases and J by 3 bases, leaving 9 bases between them. CDR3 size: 13 residues. The V gene's germline CDR1 is SGHAT and CDR2 FQNNGV.

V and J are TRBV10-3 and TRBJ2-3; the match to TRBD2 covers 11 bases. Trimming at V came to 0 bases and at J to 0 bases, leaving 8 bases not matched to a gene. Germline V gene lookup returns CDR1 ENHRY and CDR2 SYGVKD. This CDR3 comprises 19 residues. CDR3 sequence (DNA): TGTGCCATCAGTGAGTCGGCAGGACTAGCGGGTACTAGCACAGATACGCAGTATTTT. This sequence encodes CAISESAGLAGTSTDTQYF.

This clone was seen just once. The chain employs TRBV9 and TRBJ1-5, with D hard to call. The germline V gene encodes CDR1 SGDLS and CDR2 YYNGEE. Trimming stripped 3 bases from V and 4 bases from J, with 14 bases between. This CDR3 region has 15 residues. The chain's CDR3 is CASSASGLRNQPQHF. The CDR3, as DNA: TGTGCCAGCAGCGCGTCCGGGTTGAGGAATCAGCCCCAGCATTTT.

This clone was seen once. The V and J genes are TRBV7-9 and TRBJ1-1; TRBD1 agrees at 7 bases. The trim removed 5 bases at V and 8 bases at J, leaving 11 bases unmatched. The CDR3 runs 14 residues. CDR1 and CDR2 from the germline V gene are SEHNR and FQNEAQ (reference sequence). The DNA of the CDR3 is TGTGCCAGCAGCCTACCCCCGGGACAGCCCGAAGCTTTCTTT. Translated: CASSLPPGQPEAFF.

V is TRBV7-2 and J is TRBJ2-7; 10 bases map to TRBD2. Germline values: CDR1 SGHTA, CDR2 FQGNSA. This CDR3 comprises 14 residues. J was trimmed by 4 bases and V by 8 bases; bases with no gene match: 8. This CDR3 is CASVLLAGVYEQYF. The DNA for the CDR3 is TGTGCCAGCGTACTTCTAGCGGGAGTTTACGAGCAGTACTTC.

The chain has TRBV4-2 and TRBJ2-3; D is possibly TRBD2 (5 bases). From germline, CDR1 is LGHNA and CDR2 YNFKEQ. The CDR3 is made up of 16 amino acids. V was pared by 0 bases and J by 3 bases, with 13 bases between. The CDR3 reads CASSQDNRGWTDTQYF. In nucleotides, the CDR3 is TGTGCCAGCAGCCAAGACAACAGAGGGTGGACAGATACGCAGTATTTT.